The source of this TCR beta chain is a study of T cell responses to AZD1222 COVID-19 vaccine. General observations from the study: Just five or six AZD1222 recipients tested seropositive at baseline. Most donors were white British, females outnumbered males, and clonal diversity was possibly underestimated. Targeting of unmutated variant regions was reportedly seen in nearly half of spike-specific TCRs.

V was clipped by 3 bases and J by 1 base, with 4 bases between them. Germline CDR1 SGDLS, CDR2 YYNGEE. This CDR3 region has 12 residues. As regards this clone: Its matching antigen is unknown.

Data came from immunoSEQ multiplex PCR; TCRdb stores just in-frame clones and leaves some out. The table includes some 99,000 clones, about 81% detected once. The sequencing here drew on peripheral blood, taken 28 days after the second AZD1222 dose. This chain connects TRBV9 to TRBJ1-2; D gene unclear. The receptor's source is an adult who received the AZD1222 COVID-19 vaccine. The CDR3 DNA follows: TGTGCCAGCAGCGCGGTTAACTATGGCTACACCTTC. This codes for CASSAVNYGYTF.